The TCR beta chain described here comes from a study of early T cells in non-severe SARS-CoV-2 infection. TCRdb re-called the 5' RACE reads through MiXCR, storing one row per CDR3 protein. The sample records about 59,000 distinct CDR3 sequences, less than 15% being singletons. Germline V gives CDR1 MDHEN, CDR2 SYDVKM. V gave up 0 bases and J gave up 4 bases; unmatched junction bases: 6. The CDR3 runs 17 residues. This clonotype has a handful of counts. The sequence was collected from an adult who was a healthcare worker with PCR-confirmed SARS-CoV-2 infection or an uninfected control (not recorded which). Material: whole blood, obtained at baseline. The rearrangement links TRBV28 to TRBJ2-6; 7 bases fit TRBD1. The CDR3 region has the DNA TGTGCCAGCAGTTTATGGGGGACAGAGGCAGGGGCCAACGTCCTGACTTTC. It is translated as CASSLWGTEAGANVLTF.